What follows are 10 T cell receptor beta chains derived from one specimen sequenced in a study of early T cells in non-severe SARS-CoV-2 infection. MiXCR, applied by TCRdb to the 5' RACE reads, yields one record per CDR3 protein. Of under 60,000 distinct CDR3 sequences in the sample, about 10% are singletons; the top ten hold roughly 4.8%. Material: whole blood. The receptors derive from an adult who was a healthcare worker with PCR-confirmed SARS-CoV-2 infection or an uninfected control (not recorded which).

This clonotype was recorded many times. The junction departs from germline at one end; a sequencing error may be responsible. The V and J genes are TRBV6-2 or TRBV6-3 and TRBJ1-5, with TRBD1 matching 7 bases. The CDR3 has 13 amino acids. CDR1 and CDR2 from the germline V gene are MNHEY and SVGEGT. CDR3: CASNYRGDQPQHF. The CDR3 DNA sequence: TGTGCCAGCAATTACAGGGGAGACCAGCCCCAGCATTTT.

This chain joins TRBV2 and TRBJ2-5; tentatively, D is TRBD2 (6 bases). This CDR3 is built from 14 residues. Germline V gene lookup returns CDR1 SNHLY and CDR2 FYNNEI. Trimming pared 1 base from V and 7 bases from J, leaving 13 bases between. CDR3 sequence: CASSEVGGAGTQYF. CDR3 in DNA: TGTGCCAGCAGTGAAGTTGGAGGGGCCGGGACCCAGTACTTC.

This clonotype was seen many times. This chain links TRBV28 with TRBJ1-5; no clear D gene. The V gene's germline CDR1 is MDHEN and CDR2 SYDVKM. This CDR3 is 16 amino acids long. The ends were cut back, 8 bases at V and 2 bases at J, with 19 bases in the middle. The CDR3 bases are TGTGCCAGCGCCTCAAAAGGCTGGCGGGGCAATCAGCCCCAGCATTTT. Translation gives CASASKGWRGNQPQHF.

The table lists this clonotype with many counts. J is TRBJ2-3 and V is TRBV6-4; 7 bases match TRBD2. Per germline, CDR1 MRHNA and CDR2 SNTAGT. J gave up 1 base and V 4 bases, and 2 bases lay outside the gene matches. This CDR3 has 14 amino acids. CDR3 DNA sequence: TGTGCCAGCAGTGTTGCGGGGGGCACAGATACGCAGTATTTT. Translating it yields CASSVAGGTDTQYF.

This clonotype was counted between two and nine times. J is TRBJ2-7 and V is TRBV12-3 or TRBV12-4; D might be TRBD1 or TRBD2, each matching 5 bases. V gave up 6 bases and J gave up 4 bases, with 19 bases separating them. This CDR3 has 15 amino acids. The CDR3 spells CASSLPGRGMYEQYF. Written as DNA, the CDR3 is TGTGCCAGCAGCCTCCCGGGACGGGGTATGTACGAGCAGTACTTC.

This clonotype has a count of ten or more. The V gene is TRBV28, the J gene TRBJ2-7; 8 positions match TRBD1. The CDR3 has 14 amino acids. V shed 5 bases and J 0 bases; nucleotides not matched to a gene: 3. Germline V gene sequence: CDR1 MDHEN, CDR2 SYDVKM. In DNA form, the CDR3 reads TGTGCCAGCAGTCCAGGGGGCAACTCCTACGAGCAGTACTTC. Residues: CASSPGGNSYEQYF.

This clonotype turned up a few times. The chain joins TRBV20-1 to TRBJ2-1, with a possible D match to TRBD2 (6 bases). CDR3 length: 14 residues. The germline V and J ends were trimmed by 5 bases and 4 bases, with 15 bases remaining between them. The germline CDR1 and CDR2 sequences are DFQATT and SNEGSKA (reference sequence). CDR3 protein: CSALSGLEYNEQFF. The CDR3 nucleotides are TGCAGTGCTCTCTCGGGACTGGAGTACAATGAGCAGTTCTTC.

This clonotype was recorded many times. This sequence joins TRBV6-6 and TRBJ2-2, with D perhaps TRBD1 (5 bases). The germline gives CDR1 MNHNY, CDR2 SVGAGI (reference sequence). Between the trimmed V and J ends, which lost 4 bases and 8 bases, there was a span of 17 bases. There are 15 residues in the CDR3. The CDR3 region is CASSFPWGKGGELFF. The CDR3 region has the DNA TGTGCCAGCAGTTTCCCATGGGGAAAGGGGGGGGAGCTGTTTTTT.

Ten or more counts support this clonotype. The J gene is TRBJ2-1, the V gene TRBV18; D call uncertain. The CDR3 consists of 11 residues. The germline V gene has CDR1 KGHSH and CDR2 LQKENI. The V end was cut by 6 bases, the J end by 5 bases, with 5 bases between. The CDR3 here is CASSPNNEQFF. The CDR3 nucleotides read TGTGCCAGCTCGCCTAACAATGAGCAGTTCTTC. Combining the CDR3 with reference TRBV18 and TRBJ2-1 gives the whole variable domain NAGVMQNPRHLVRRRGQEARLRCSPMKGHSHVYWYRQLPEEGLKFMVYLQKENIIDESGMPKERFSAEFPKEGPSILRIQQVVRGDSAAYFCASSPNNEQFFGPGTRLTVL.

The chain links TRBV20-1 to TRBJ1-5; 8 nucleotides match TRBD1. The CDR3 consists of 13 residues. Germline CDR1 is DFQATT and CDR2 is SNEGSKA (reference sequence). V was pared by 6 bases and J by 6 bases, with 7 bases of the junction left unmatched. This CDR3 is CSALTGEVQPQHF. The CDR3 DNA sequence: TGCAGTGCGTTGACAGGGGAGGTTCAGCCCCAGCATTTT.